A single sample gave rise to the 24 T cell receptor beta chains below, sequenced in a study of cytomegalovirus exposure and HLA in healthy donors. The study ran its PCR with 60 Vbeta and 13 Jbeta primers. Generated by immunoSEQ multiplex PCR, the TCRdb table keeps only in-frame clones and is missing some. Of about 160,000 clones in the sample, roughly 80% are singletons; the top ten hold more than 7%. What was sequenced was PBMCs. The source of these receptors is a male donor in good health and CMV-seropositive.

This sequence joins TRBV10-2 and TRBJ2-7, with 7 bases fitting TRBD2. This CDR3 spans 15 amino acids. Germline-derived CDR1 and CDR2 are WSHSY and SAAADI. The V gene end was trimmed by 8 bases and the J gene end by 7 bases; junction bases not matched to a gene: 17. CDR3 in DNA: TGCGCCAGCGGGAGGGTTGGGGGACCTTGGGAAGAGCAGTACTTC. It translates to CASGRVGGPWEEQYF.

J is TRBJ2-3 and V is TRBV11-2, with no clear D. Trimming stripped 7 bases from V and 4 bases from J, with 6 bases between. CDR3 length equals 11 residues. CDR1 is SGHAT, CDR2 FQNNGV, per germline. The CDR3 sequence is CASTLSDTQYF. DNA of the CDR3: TGTGCCAGCACCCTTTCAGATACGCAGTATTTT.

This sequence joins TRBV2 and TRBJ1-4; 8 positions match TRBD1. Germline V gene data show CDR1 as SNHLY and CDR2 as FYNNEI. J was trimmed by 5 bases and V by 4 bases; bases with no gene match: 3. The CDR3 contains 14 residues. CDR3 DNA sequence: TGTGCCAGCAGTGTCGACAGGGGAAATGAAAAACTGTTTTTT. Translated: CASSVDRGNEKLFF. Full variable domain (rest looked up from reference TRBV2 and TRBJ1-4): EPEVTQTPSHQVTQMGQEVILRCVPISNHLYFYWYRQILGQKVEFLVSFYNNEISEKSEIFDDQFSVERPDGSNFTLKIRSTKLEDSAMYFCASSVDRGNEKLFFGSGTQLSVL.

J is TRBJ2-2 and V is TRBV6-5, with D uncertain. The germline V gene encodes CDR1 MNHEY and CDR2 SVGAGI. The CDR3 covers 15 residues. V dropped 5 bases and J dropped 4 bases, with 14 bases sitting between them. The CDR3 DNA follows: TGTGCCAGCAGTCGCCAGTCGATCACCACCGGGGAGCTGTTTTTT. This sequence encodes CASSRQSITTGELFF.

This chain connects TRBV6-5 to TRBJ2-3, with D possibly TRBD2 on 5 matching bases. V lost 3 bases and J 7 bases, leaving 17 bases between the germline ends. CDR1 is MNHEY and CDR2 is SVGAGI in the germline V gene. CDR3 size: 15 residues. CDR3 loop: CASSYKPTAGNTQYF. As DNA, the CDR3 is TGTGCCAGCAGTTATAAGCCGACCGCCGGGAATACGCAGTATTTT.

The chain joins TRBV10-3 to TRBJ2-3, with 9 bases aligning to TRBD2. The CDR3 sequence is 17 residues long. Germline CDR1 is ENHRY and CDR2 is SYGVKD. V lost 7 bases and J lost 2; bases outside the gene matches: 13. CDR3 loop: CAIIWGGRAQDTDTQYF. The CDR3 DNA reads TGTGCCATCATTTGGGGCGGGAGGGCCCAGGACACAGATACGCAGTATTTT.

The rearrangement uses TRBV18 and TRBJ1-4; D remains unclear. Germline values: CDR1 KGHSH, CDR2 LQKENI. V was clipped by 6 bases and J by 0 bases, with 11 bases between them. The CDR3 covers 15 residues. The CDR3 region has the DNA TGTGCCAGCTCTCCCCTAGTTGCAACTAATGAAAAACTGTTTTTT. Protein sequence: CASSPLVATNEKLFF. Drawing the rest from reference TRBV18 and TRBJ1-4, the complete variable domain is NAGVMQNPRHLVRRRGQEARLRCSPMKGHSHVYWYRQLPEEGLKFMVYLQKENIIDESGMPKERFSAEFPKEGPSILRIQQVVRGDSAAYFCASSPLVATNEKLFFGSGTQLSVL.

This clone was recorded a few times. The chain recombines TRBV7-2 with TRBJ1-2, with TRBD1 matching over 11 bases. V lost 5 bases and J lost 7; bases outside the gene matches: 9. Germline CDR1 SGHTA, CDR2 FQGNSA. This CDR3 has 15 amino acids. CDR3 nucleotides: TGTGCCAGCAGCGTAAGGACAGGGGGCGCCGGTGGCTACACCTTC. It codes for CASSVRTGGAGGYTF.

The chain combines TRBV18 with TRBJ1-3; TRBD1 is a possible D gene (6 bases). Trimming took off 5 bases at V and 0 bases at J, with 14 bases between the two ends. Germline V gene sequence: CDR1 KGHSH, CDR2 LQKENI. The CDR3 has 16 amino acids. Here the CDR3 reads CASSADSLSSGNTIYF. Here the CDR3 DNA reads TGTGCCAGCTCAGCGGACAGTTTGAGCTCTGGAAACACCATATATTTT. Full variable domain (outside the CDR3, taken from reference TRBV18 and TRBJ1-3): NAGVMQNPRHLVRRRGQEARLRCSPMKGHSHVYWYRQLPEEGLKFMVYLQKENIIDESGMPKERFSAEFPKEGPSILRIQQVVRGDSAAYFCASSADSLSSGNTIYFGEGSWLTVV.

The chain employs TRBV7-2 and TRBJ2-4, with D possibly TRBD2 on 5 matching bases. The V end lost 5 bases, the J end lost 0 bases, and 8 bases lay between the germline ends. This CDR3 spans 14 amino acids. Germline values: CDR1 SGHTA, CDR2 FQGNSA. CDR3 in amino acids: CASSPGLAKNIQYF. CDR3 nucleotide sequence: TGTGCCAGCAGCCCCGGACTAGCCAAAAACATTCAGTACTTC.

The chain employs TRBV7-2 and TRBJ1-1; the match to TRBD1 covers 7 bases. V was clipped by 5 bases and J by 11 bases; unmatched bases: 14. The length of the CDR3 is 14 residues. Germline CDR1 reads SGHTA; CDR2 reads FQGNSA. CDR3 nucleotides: TGTGCCAGCAGCCCTCCGGACAGGCTAAAGGAGGCTTTCTTT. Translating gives CASSPPDRLKEAFF.

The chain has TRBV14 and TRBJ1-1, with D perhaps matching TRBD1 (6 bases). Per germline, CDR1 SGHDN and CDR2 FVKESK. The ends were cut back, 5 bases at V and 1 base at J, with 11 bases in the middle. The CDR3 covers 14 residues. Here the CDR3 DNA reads TGTGCCAGCAGCTGGATGACAGGGAACACTGAAGCTTTCTTT. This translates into CASSWMTGNTEAFF. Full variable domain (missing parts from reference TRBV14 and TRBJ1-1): EAGVTQFPSHSVIEKGQTVTLRCDPISGHDNLYWYRRVMGKEIKFLLHFVKESKQDESGMPNNRFLAERTGGTYSTLKVQPAELEDSGVYFCASSWMTGNTEAFFGQGTRLTVV.

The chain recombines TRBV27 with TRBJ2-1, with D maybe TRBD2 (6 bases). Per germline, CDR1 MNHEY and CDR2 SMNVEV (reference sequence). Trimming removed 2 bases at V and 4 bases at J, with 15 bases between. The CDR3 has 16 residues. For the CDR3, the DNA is TGTGCCAGCAGTTTAGGACTCGCGGGGCCATACAATGAGCAGTTCTTC. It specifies CASSLGLAGPYNEQFF.

CDR3 amino acids: CASSPTQGGGLAFF. DNA for the CDR3: TGTGCCAGCTCACCGACACAAGGGGGCGGGTTGGCTTTCTTT. This chain connects TRBV18 to TRBJ1-1; 7 nucleotides align to TRBD1. The CDR3 extends over 14 amino acids. Germline V gene sequence: CDR1 KGHSH, CDR2 LQKENI. The J segment lost 11 bases and the V segment lost 3 bases, leaving 12 bases of the junction unmatched.

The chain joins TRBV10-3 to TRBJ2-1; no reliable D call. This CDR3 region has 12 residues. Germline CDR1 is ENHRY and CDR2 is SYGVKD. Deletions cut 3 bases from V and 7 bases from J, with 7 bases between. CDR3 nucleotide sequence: TGTGCCATCAGTGAAGAGTTTAATGAGCAGTTCTTC. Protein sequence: CAISEEFNEQFF.

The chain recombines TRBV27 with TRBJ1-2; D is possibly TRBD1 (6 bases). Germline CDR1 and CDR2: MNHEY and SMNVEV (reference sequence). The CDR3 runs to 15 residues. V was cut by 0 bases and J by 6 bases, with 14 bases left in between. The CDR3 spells CASSLSGGQGHGYTF. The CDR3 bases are TGTGCCAGCAGTTTATCGGGTGGGCAGGGGCATGGCTACACCTTC.

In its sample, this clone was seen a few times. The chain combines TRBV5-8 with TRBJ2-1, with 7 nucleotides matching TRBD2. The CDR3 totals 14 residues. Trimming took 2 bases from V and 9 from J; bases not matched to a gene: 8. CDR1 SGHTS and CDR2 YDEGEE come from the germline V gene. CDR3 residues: CASSFQRGRSEQFF. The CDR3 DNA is TGTGCCAGCAGCTTCCAGCGGGGTCGAAGTGAGCAGTTCTTC.

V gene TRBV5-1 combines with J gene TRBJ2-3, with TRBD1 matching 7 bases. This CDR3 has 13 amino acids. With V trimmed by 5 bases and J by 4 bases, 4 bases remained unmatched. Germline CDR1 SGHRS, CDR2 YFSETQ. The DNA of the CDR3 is TGCGCCAGCAGAGAGGGGGCCCCAGATACGCAGTATTTT. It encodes CASREGAPDTQYF.

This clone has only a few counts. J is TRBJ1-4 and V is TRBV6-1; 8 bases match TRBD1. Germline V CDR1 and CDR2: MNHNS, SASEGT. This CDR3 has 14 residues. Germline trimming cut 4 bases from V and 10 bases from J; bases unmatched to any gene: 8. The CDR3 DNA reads TGTGCCAGCAGTGGGACAGGGAGTGTTGGAAAACTGTTTTTT. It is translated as CASSGTGSVGKLFF.

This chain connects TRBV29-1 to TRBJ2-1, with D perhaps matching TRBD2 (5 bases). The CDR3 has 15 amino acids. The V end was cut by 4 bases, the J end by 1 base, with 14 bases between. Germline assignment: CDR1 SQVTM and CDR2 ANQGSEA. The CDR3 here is CSVVGAGNSYNEQFF. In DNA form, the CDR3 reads TGCAGCGTTGTTGGTGCCGGGAATTCCTACAATGAGCAGTTCTTC.

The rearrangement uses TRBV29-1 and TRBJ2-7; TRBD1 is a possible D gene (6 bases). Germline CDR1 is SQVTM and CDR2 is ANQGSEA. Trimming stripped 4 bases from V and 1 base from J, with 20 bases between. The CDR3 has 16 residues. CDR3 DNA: TGCAGCGTTGGTAAGGATCGGGACATCCCGTCCTACGAGCAGTACTTC. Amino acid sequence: CSVGKDRDIPSYEQYF.

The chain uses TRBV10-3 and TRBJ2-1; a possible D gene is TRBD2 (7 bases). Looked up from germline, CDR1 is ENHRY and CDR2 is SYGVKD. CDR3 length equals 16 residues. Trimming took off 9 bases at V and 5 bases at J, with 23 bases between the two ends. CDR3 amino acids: CAMGGAGAVGNNEQFF. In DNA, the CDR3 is TGTGCCATGGGGGGGGCAGGGGCGGTGGGAAACAATGAGCAGTTCTTC.

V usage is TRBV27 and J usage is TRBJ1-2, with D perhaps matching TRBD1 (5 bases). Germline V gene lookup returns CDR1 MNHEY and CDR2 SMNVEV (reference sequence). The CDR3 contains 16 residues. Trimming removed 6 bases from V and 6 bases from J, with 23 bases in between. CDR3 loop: CASRNARGTTKDGYTF. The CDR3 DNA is TGTGCCAGCAGAAACGCCCGAGGGACTACGAAGGATGGCTACACCTTC.

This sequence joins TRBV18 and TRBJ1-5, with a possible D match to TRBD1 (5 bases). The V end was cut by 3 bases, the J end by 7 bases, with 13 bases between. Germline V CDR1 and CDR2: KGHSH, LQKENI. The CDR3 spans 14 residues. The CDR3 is CASSPNGGLQPQHF. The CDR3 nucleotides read TGTGCCAGCTCACCGAACGGGGGACTACAGCCCCAGCATTTT.